One and the same sample provided the 24 T cell receptor beta chains below, sequenced in a study of shared clonotypes between healthy human individuals. Here immunoSEQ multiplex PCR was the method, and the copy in TCRdb shows in-frame clones only, minus some. Among some 1 million clones listed, about 74% were seen once. Material: memory CD4+ T cells sorted from blood. The sample's subset: CD45RA-negative fraction. The receptors were gathered from a man between 18 and 29 years old in good health.

V gene TRBV28 combines with J gene TRBJ1-2, with D hard to call. With 1 base removed from V and 5 bases from J, the gap between germline ends came to 8 bases. Germline V gene data show CDR1 as MDHEN and CDR2 as SYDVKM. This CDR3 comprises 13 residues. CDR3 loop: CASSLFGGYGYTF. CDR3 nucleotides: TGTGCCAGCAGTTTATTTGGAGGGTATGGCTACACCTTC.

The rearrangement links TRBV5-6 to TRBJ1-2, with a weak D call TRBD1 (6 bases). The CDR3 has 12 amino acids. The V gene's germline CDR1 is SGHDT and CDR2 YYEEEE. V shed 4 bases and J shed 5 bases, with 9 bases lying between them. In nucleotides, the CDR3 is TGTGCCAGCAGCGCCAGGGGATATGGCTACACCTTC. Its protein is CASSARGYGYTF.

This clone turned up a few times. This chain links TRBV4-3 with TRBJ2-5; 7 bases line up with TRBD2. This CDR3 contains 16 residues. The germline CDR1 and CDR2 sequences are LGHNA and YSLEER. V lost 0 bases, J lost 7 bases, and 11 bases stayed unmatched. The CDR3 sequence: CASSQEWATSRGTQYF. Written as DNA, the CDR3 is TGCGCCAGCAGCCAAGAATGGGCGACTAGCCGGGGGACCCAGTACTTC.

The chain carries TRBV19 and TRBJ2-3, with TRBD2 matching over 7 bases. CDR3 size: 14 residues. J gave up 7 bases and V 7 bases, and 11 bases lay outside the gene matches. CDR1 is LNHDA, CDR2 SQIVND, per germline (reference sequence). Written as DNA, the CDR3 is TGTGCCAGTAATCGTGGTGGGAGGGGAAATACGCAGTATTTT. It codes for CASNRGGRGNTQYF.

The rearrangement links TRBV5-1 to TRBJ1-1; D ambiguous. The V end was cut by 2 bases, the J end by 2 bases, with 10 bases between. The CDR3 contains 14 residues. Germline CDR1 SGHRS, CDR2 YFSETQ. CDR3 sequence: CASSFTGVNTEAFF. CDR3 in DNA: TGCGCCAGCAGCTTTACCGGGGTAAACACTGAAGCTTTCTTT.

The chain recombines TRBV11-2 with TRBJ2-1; 9 bases align to TRBD1. J gave up 6 bases and V 6 bases, and 3 bases lay outside the gene matches. The CDR3 sequence is 13 residues long. Per the germline V gene, CDR1 is SGHAT and CDR2 is FQNNGV. As DNA, the CDR3 is TGTGCCAGCAGGAAGACAGGGGGCAATGAGCAGTTCTTC. Protein product: CASRKTGGNEQFF.

The rearrangement links TRBV29-1 to TRBJ1-5; 9 positions agree with TRBD1. Germline trimming cut 4 bases from V and 9 bases from J; bases unmatched to any gene: 7. The CDR3 contains 13 residues. Germline V gene sequence: CDR1 SQVTM, CDR2 ANQGSEA. CDR3 bases: TGCAGCGTTGGACAGGGGGTTGGATCGCCCCAGCATTTT. Amino acid sequence: CSVGQGVGSPQHF.

J is TRBJ1-2 and V is TRBV5-1, with D perhaps matching TRBD1 (5 bases). The CDR3 is made up of 16 amino acids. Trimming removed 2 bases from V and 1 base from J, with 15 bases in between. Germline V lookup: CDR1 SGHRS, CDR2 YFSETQ. CDR3 bases: TGCGCCAGCAGCTTCAGCTTCCGGGACGATAACTATGGCTACACCTTC. It is translated as CASSFSFRDDNYGYTF.

The J gene is TRBJ1-6, the V gene TRBV12-5; 10 bases line up with TRBD1. The CDR3 is made up of 15 amino acids. Germline V CDR1 and CDR2: LGHNT, FRNRAP. With V trimmed by 6 bases and J by 9 bases, 8 bases remained unmatched. The CDR3 DNA is TGTGCTAGTGGACATGGACAGGGGGACTCTTCACCCCTCCACTTT. Encoded protein: CASGHGQGDSSPLHF.

This chain uses TRBV9 with TRBJ1-4, with TRBD1 as a possible D gene (5 bases). Trimming took 5 bases from V and 2 from J, leaving 10 bases between them. The CDR3 has 14 residues. Looked up from germline, CDR1 is SGDLS and CDR2 is YYNGEE. The CDR3 DNA is TGTGCCAGCAGTGACAGATTGACTAATGAAAAACTGTTTTTT. Its translation is CASSDRLTNEKLFF.

This clone was observed a few times. The chain has TRBV6-5 and TRBJ1-1; a weak D match, TRBD1 (5 bases). The germline V gene has CDR1 MNHEY and CDR2 SVGAGI. Trimming removed 0 bases at V and 1 base at J, with 9 bases between. There are 15 residues in the CDR3. Here the CDR3 DNA reads TGTGCCAGCAGTTACTCAGGGGCTGCGAACACTGAAGCTTTCTTT. This encodes CASSYSGAANTEAFF.

This chain joins TRBV12-5 and TRBJ2-2; D possibly corresponds to TRBD1 (6 bases). The CDR3 runs 17 residues. Germline V gene data show CDR1 as LGHNT and CDR2 as FRNRAP. The V and J ends lost 0 bases and 0 bases respectively, with 11 bases between them. CDR3 region: CASGLVLEGANTGELFF. The CDR3 DNA sequence: TGTGCTAGTGGTTTGGTACTAGAGGGGGCGAACACCGGGGAGCTGTTTTTT.

V usage is TRBV5-3 and J usage is TRBJ2-5; 9 bases match TRBD1. TRBV5-3 is placed among ORFs of uncertain function. The CDR3 loop spans 18 amino acids. The trim removed 4 bases at V and 5 bases at J, leaving 18 bases unmatched. The CDR3 DNA reads TGTGCCAGAAGCCCCACGAGGATAAACAGGGGGCGAGGTGAGACCCAGTACTTC. Residues: CARSPTRINRGRGETQYF.

This clone showed up just a few times. CDR3 bases: TGCGCCAGCAGCGTTGAAGGCCCCACCTACGAGCAGTACTTC. This gives the protein CASSVEGPTYEQYF. V and J are TRBV5-1 and TRBJ2-7; D gene uncertain. The germline V and J ends were trimmed by 4 bases and 2 bases, with 13 bases remaining between them. There are 14 residues in the CDR3. Per germline, CDR1 SGHRS and CDR2 YFSETQ. The complete variable domain, with remaining parts taken from reference TRBV5-1 and TRBJ2-7, reads KAGVTQTPRYLIKTRGQQVTLSCSPISGHRSVSWYQQTPGQGLQFLFEYFSETQRNKGNFPGRFSGRQFSNSRSEMNVSTLELGDSALYLCASSVEGPTYEQYFGPGTRLTVT.

The CDR3 DNA is TGTGCCATCAGTCCCGGGACCGAAACAGCCTATGGCTACACCTTC. The encoded protein is CAISPGTETAYGYTF. V usage is TRBV10-3 and J usage is TRBJ1-2; TRBD1 is a possible D gene (5 bases). Trimming left V 5 bases short and J 4 bases short, with 17 bases between. CDR1 and CDR2 from the germline V gene are ENHRY and SYGVKD. The CDR3 covers 15 residues.

V usage is TRBV28 and J usage is TRBJ1-1; D gene ambiguous. The germline CDR1 and CDR2 sequences are MDHEN and SYDVKM. The CDR3 has 13 amino acids. Trimming took off 5 bases at V and 1 base at J, with 8 bases between the two ends. The CDR3 DNA follows: TGTGCCAGCAGTACCCCAGCGAACACTGAAGCTTTCTTT. Its protein is CASSTPANTEAFF.

Comment on this clone: In the same sample, other DNA sequences code for this CDR3. The chain couples TRBV28 to TRBJ2-7; D gene unclear. This CDR3 contains 11 residues. Germline-derived CDR1 and CDR2 are MDHEN and SYDVKM. V was trimmed by 4 bases and J by 0 bases, leaving 1 base between them. CDR3 amino acids: CASSSSYEQYF. The CDR3 DNA sequence: TGTGCCAGCAGTTCCTCCTACGAGCAGTACTTC.

This chain uses TRBV11-2 with TRBJ1-4; D remains unclear. Germline CDR1 reads SGHAT; CDR2 reads FQNNGV. There are 14 residues in the CDR3. V was shortened by 5 bases and J by 5 bases, with 12 bases between the two germline ends. In nucleotides, the CDR3 is TGTGCCAGCAGCCTCGGACTGCAGAATGAAAAACTGTTTTTT. As protein: CASSLGLQNEKLFF.

The rearrangement links TRBV7-9 to TRBJ1-6; no reliable D call. Germline V gene sequence: CDR1 SEHNR, CDR2 FQNEAQ (reference sequence). The CDR3 covers 14 residues. Deletions cut 2 bases from V and 5 bases from J, with 7 bases between. The CDR3 DNA follows: TGTGCCAGCAGCTTAAATTCAGATAATTCACCCCTCCACTTT. It translates to CASSLNSDNSPLHF. The entire variable domain, with the rest obtained from reference TRBV7-9 and TRBJ1-6, is as follows: DTGVSQNPRHKITKRGQNVTFRCDPISEHNRLYWYRQTLGQGPEFLTYFQNEAQLEKSRLLSDRFSAERPKGSFSTLEIQRTEQGDSAMYLCASSLNSDNSPLHFGNGTRLTVT.

The chain combines TRBV27 with TRBJ2-3, with a tentative D call TRBD2 (5 bases). The germline V gene has CDR1 MNHEY and CDR2 SMNVEV (reference sequence). Between the trimmed V and J ends, which lost 5 bases and 1 base, there was a span of 16 bases. The CDR3 extends over 16 amino acids. CDR3 residues: CASSVGGSTGTDTQYF. In DNA, the CDR3 is TGTGCCAGCAGTGTTGGAGGTTCTACGGGCACAGATACGCAGTATTTT.

This clone has only a few counts. The chain is built from TRBV2 and TRBJ2-5, with 10 nucleotides matching TRBD2. The CDR3 is 16 amino acids. Germline loops: CDR1 SNHLY, CDR2 FYNNEI. Trimming removed 7 bases from V and 4 bases from J; junction bases left unmatched: 12. Here the CDR3 reads CASKKAGGMAGETQYF. The CDR3 DNA sequence: TGTGCCAGCAAGAAAGCGGGGGGGATGGCTGGAGAGACCCAGTACTTC. Full variable domain (missing parts from reference TRBV2 and TRBJ2-5): EPEVTQTPSHQVTQMGQEVILRCVPISNHLYFYWYRQILGQKVEFLVSFYNNEISEKSEIFDDQFSVERPDGSNFTLKIRSTKLEDSAMYFCASKKAGGMAGETQYFGPGTRLLVL.

This chain links TRBV10-3 with TRBJ2-5; no clear D gene. Germline V gene data show CDR1 as ENHRY and CDR2 as SYGVKD. With 11 bases removed from V and 2 bases from J, the gap between germline ends came to 15 bases. The CDR3 length is 13 residues. The CDR3, as DNA: TGTGCCGCCCAGGAGAACAGACAAGAGACCCAGTACTTC. Amino acids: CAAQENRQETQYF.

The V and J genes are TRBV6-5 and TRBJ2-7, with unresolved D. Germline V lookup: CDR1 MNHEY, CDR2 SVGAGI. Trimming removed 0 bases at V and 7 bases at J, with 13 bases between. The CDR3 has 14 amino acids. The CDR3 nucleotides read TGTGCCAGCAGTTACTCGTGGGGAATGGAGGAGCAGTACTTC. Its protein is CASSYSWGMEEQYF.

The V call is TRBV27, the J call TRBJ1-1; tentative D call: TRBD1 (6 bases). This CDR3 is built from 13 residues. CDR1 is MNHEY and CDR2 is SMNVEV in the germline V gene (reference sequence). The V end lost 3 bases, the J end lost 3 bases, and 8 bases lay between the germline ends. In DNA form, the CDR3 reads TGTGCCAGCAGTTTCCGACAGGACACTGAAGCTTTCTTT. Protein: CASSFRQDTEAFF.